The clone carrying this T cell receptor beta chain has at least ten counts. The sample belongs to a study of T cells in Graves' hyperthyroidism and ophthalmopathy. RNA transcripts provided the source from which TCR beta CDR3 regions were amplified. Initially, a first-round RT-PCR of the TCR CDR3 employed the HTBI primer set. One entry per CDR3 protein results from TCRdb running MiXCR on the multiplex PCR reads. The sample consists of about 130,000 distinct CDR3 sequences, around 21% of them appearing once. This CDR3 contains 17 residues. V lost 5 bases to trimming and J lost 5 bases, with 21 bases between them. Germline CDR1 MNHNS, CDR2 SASEGT.

Sequenced sample: blood. This clonotype was obtained from a woman between 50 and 59 years old with Graves' hyperthyroidism that later progressed to Graves' ophthalmopathy. The chain joins TRBV6-1 to TRBJ2-2; possible D gene TRBD2, 6 bases. CDR3: CASSPMVEGEYTGELFF. As DNA, the CDR3 is TGTGCCAGCAGTCCAATGGTGGAGGGAGAATATACCGGGGAGCTGTTTTTT.